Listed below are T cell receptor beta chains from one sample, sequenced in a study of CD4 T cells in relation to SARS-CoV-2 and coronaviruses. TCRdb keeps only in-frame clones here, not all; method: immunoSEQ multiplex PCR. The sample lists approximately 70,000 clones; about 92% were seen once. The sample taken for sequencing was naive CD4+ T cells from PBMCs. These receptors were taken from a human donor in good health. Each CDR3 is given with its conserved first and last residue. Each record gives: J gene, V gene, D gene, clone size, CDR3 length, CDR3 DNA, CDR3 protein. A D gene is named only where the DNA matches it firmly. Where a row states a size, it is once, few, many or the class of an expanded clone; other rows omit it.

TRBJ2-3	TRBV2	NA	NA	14	TGTGCCAGCAGTGTCGTAAGGGCCACAGATACGCAGTATTTT	CASSVVRATDTQYF
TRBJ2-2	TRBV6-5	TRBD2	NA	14	TGTGCCATCGAGAGTGGCGGGAGGACCGGGGAGCTGTTTTTT	CAIESGGRTGELFF
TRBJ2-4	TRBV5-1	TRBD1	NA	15	TGCGCCAGCAGCTCTATGGGACAGGGCCAAAACATTCAGTACTTC	CASSSMGQGQNIQYF
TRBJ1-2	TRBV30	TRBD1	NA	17	TGTGCCTGGAAAAGGTGGGGACAGATTACTACTAACTATGGCTACACCTTC	CAWKRWGQITTNYGYTF
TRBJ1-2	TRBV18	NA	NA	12	TGTGCCAGCTCACAGGGGAACTATGGCTACACCTTC	CASSQGNYGYTF
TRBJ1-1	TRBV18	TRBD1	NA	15	TGTGCCAGCTCATCCCGGACAGGGGCGAACACTGAAGCTTTCTTT	CASSSRTGANTEAFF
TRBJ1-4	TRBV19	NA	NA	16	TGTGCCAGTAGTGCCACAACAGGATCAACTAATGAAAAACTGTTTTTT	CASSATTGSTNEKLFF
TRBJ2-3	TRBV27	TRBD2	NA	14	TGTGCCAGCAGTTTGCGTCGGGAGGCAGATACGCAGTATTTT	CASSLRREADTQYF
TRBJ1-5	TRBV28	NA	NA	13	TGTGCCAGCAGTTCTGGGATCAATCAGCCCCAGCATTTT	CASSSGINQPQHF
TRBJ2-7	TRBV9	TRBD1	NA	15	TGTGCCAGCAGCGAACAAGGGACAGGGGTCTACGAGCAGTACTTC	CASSEQGTGVYEQYF
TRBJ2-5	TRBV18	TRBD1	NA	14	TGTGCCAGCTCGCTACAGGGGTACCAAGAGACCCAGTACTTC	CASSLQGYQETQYF
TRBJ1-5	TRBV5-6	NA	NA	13	TGTGCCAGCAGCCGCGACCGGGATCAGCCCCAGCATTTT	CASSRDRDQPQHF
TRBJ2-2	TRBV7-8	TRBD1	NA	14	TGTGCCAGTAAGGACAGGGTGCACACCGGGGAGCTGTTTTTT	CASKDRVHTGELFF
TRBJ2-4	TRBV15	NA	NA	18	TGTGCCACCAGCAGAGATGTGGGTAGCCGGGTGGCCAAAAACATTCAGTACTTC	CATSRDVGSRVAKNIQYF
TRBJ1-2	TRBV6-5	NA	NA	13	TGTGCCAGCAGTTACGGTAGAAACTATGGCTACACCTTC	CASSYGRNYGYTF
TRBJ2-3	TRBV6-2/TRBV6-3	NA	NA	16	TGTGCCAGCAGTTACTGGCAGTACCCTAGCACAGATACGCAGTATTTT	CASSYWQYPSTDTQYF
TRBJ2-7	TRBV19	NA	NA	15	TGTGCCAGTAGTCCACCTGACAGGGACTTCTACGAGCAGTACTTC	CASSPPDRDFYEQYF
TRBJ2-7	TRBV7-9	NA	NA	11	TGTGCCAGCAGCTTCAGGGACGAGCAGTACTTC	CASSFRDEQYF
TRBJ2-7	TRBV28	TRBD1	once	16	TGTGCCAGCAGTCCGACGGGACAGCTAAACTCCTACGAGCAGTACTTC	CASSPTGQLNSYEQYF
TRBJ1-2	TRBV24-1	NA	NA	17	TGTGCCACCAGTGAATCTTTACGGGACATAACCCACTATGGCTACACCTTC	CATSESLRDITHYGYTF
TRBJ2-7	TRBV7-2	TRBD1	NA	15	TGTGCCAGCAGCCCCTCCAGGGGGTTGATGGACGAGCAGTACTTC	CASSPSRGLMDEQYF
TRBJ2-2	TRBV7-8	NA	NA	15	TGTGCCAGCAGCCGAGCCGGGACCAGTCTCGGGGAGCTGTTTTTT	CASSRAGTSLGELFF
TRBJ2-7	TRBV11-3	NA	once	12	TGTGCCAGCAGCTTAGATCGAGACGAGCAGTACTTC	CASSLDRDEQYF
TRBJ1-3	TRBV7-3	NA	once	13	TGTGCCAGCAGCCCAGGCGGTGGAAACACCATATATTTT	CASSPGGGNTIYF
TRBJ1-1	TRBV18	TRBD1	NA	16	TGTGCCAGCTCACCACGCCAGGGGGCGGGAAACACTGAAGCTTTCTTT	CASSPRQGAGNTEAFF
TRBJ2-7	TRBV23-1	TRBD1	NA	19	TGCGCCAGCAGTCGAAAATTGGTTTCGGGACAGGGGTTTCTCTACGAGCAGTACTTC	CASSRKLVSGQGFLYEQYF
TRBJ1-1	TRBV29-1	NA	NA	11	TGCAGCGTCGATTCCAACACTGAAGCTTTCTTT	CSVDSNTEAFF
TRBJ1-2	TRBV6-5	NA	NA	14	TGTGCCAGCACCCTTCCGGGAGGCCCCGCGGGCTACACCTTC	CASTLPGGPAGYTF
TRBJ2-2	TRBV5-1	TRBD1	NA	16	TGCGCCAGCAGCATGACAGGGGCGACGAACACCGGGGAGCTGTTTTTT	CASSMTGATNTGELFF
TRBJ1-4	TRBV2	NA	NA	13	TGTGCCAGCAGTGAAGTCCCGGGAGGAAAACTGTTTTTT	CASSEVPGGKLFF
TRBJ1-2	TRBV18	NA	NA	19	TGTGCCAGCTCACGAACAGGGTCCACCAAATTACGAGCCCACTATGGCTACACCTTC	CASSRTGSTKLRAHYGYTF
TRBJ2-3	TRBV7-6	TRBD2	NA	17	TGTGCCAGCAGCCCGTCCCTCGGGACTAGCGGAGGAGATACGCAGTATTTT	CASSPSLGTSGGDTQYF
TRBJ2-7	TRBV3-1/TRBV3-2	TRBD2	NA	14	TGTGCCAGCAGCCTTGGGACTAGCGGATACGAGCAGTACTTC	CASSLGTSGYEQYF
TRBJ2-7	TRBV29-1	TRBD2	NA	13	TGCAGTGGCTCGGGGGGACTCTCCTACGAGCAGTACTTC	CSGSGGLSYEQYF
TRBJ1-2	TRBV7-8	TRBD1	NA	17	TGTGCCAGCAGCTCTTTGTCCGGGGACAGATCTAACTATGGCTACACCTTC	CASSSLSGDRSNYGYTF
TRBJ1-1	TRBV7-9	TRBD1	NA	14	TGTGCCAGCAACGCGGACAGGGGTAACACTGAAGCTTTCTTT	CASNADRGNTEAFF
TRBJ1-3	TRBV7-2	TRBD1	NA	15	TGTGCCAGCAGCTTAAGGGGACAGTCTGGAAACACCATATATTTT	CASSLRGQSGNTIYF
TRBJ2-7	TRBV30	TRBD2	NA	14	TGTGCCTGGAGTGTGCAGCGGGGCTCCTACGAGCAGTACTTC	CAWSVQRGSYEQYF
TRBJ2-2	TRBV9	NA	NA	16	TGTGCCAGCAGCGTAGGCGGAATCGCGAACACCGGGGAGCTGTTTTTT	CASSVGGIANTGELFF
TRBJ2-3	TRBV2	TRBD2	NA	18	TGTGCCAGCAGTGTAGATTTTGGGGGCGGGAGGGGCAGAGATACGCAGTATTTT	CASSVDFGGGRGRDTQYF
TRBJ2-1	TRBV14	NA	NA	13	TGTGCCAGCAGCCAAGTTGATGGGGTAGCGCAGTTCTTC	CASSQVDGVAQFF
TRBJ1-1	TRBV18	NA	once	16	TGTGCCAGCTCACCACCAAGAAGCAACAGGAACACTGAAGCTTTCTTT	CASSPPRSNRNTEAFF
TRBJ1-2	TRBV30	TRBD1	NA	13	TGTGCCTGGAGTGCCGGACAGGGCTATGGCTACACCTTC	CAWSAGQGYGYTF
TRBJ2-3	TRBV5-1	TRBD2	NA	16	TGCGCCAGCAGCTCGGGGGGACTAGCGGGAGCGGATACGCAGTATTTT	CASSSGGLAGADTQYF
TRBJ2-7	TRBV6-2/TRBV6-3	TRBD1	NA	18	TGTGCCAGCAGTTACTCGAAGGGGGCAGGGGGCGTCATGGACGAGCAGTACTTC	CASSYSKGAGGVMDEQYF
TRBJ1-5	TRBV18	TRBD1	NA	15	TGTGCCAGCTCACGTCAGGGACAGGGGTATCAGCCCCAGCATTTT	CASSRQGQGYQPQHF
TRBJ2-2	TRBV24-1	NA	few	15	TGTGCCACCAGTGATCCCAGGGTTAACACCGGGGAGCTGTTTTTT	CATSDPRVNTGELFF
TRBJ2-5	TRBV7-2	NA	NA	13	TGTGCCAGCAGCACGGACAGTCGAGAGACCCAGTACTTC	CASSTDSRETQYF
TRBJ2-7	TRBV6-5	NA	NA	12	TGTGCCAGCAGTAACAGCGCCTACGAGCAGTACTTC	CASSNSAYEQYF
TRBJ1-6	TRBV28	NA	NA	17	TGTGCCAGCAGTCGTACAGGGAAAGGCTCCTATAATTCACCCCTCCACTTT	CASSRTGKGSYNSPLHF
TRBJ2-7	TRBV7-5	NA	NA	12	TGTGCCGCACTTGTCAATTGCATTGGGCAGTACTTC	CAALVNCIGQYF
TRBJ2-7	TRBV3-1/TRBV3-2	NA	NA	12	TGTGCCAGCAGCCAACGAGGCTACGAGCAGTACTTC	CASSQRGYEQYF
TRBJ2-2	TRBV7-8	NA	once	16	TGTGCCAGCAGACAAGCCGGGACGCTTCCCACCGGGGAGCTGTTTTTT	CASRQAGTLPTGELFF
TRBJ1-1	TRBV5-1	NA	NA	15	TGCGCCAGCAGCCGGGGACGGTGGGGTGGCACTGAAGCTTTCTTT	CASSRGRWGGTEAFF
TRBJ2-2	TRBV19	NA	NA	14	TGTGCCAGTAGTCTGGGGGGAAGAACCGGGGAGCTGTTTTTT	CASSLGGRTGELFF
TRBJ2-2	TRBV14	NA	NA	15	TGTGCCAGCAGTACCCGGAGGACCGCGGACGGGGAGCTGTTTTTT	CASSTRRTADGELFF
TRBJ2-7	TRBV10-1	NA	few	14	TGCGCCACCCTTTCTGGGACCGAGACCTACGAGCAGTACTTC	CATLSGTETYEQYF
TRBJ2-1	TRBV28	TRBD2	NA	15	TGTGCCAGCAGTTTAATTGGGACTATTCGTAATGAGCAGTTCTTC	CASSLIGTIRNEQFF
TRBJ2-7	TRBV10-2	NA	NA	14	TGCGCCACTACCCCCGTGGAGAGGACCTACGAGCAGTACTTC	CATTPVERTYEQYF